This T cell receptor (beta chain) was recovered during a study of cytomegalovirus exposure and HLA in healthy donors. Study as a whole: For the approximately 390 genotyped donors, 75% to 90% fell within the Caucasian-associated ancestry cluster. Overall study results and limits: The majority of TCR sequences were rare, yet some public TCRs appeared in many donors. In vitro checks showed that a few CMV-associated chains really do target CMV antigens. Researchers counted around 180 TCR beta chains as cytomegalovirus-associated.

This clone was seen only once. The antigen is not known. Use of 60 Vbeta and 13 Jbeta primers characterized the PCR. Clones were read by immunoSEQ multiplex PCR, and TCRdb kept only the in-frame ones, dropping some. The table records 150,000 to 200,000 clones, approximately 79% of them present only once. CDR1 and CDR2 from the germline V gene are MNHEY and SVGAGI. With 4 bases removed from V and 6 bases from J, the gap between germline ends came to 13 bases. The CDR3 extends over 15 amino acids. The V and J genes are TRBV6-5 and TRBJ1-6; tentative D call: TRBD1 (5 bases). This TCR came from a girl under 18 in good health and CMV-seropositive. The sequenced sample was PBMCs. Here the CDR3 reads CASSSAGTANSPLHF. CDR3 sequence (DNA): TGTGCCAGCAGTTCCGCCGGGACTGCTAATTCACCCCTCCACTTT.